Listed here are 27 T cell receptor beta chains from one sample, sequenced in a study of post-analysis software for immune sequencing data. Study outcomes and limitations: About five TRBV segments, including TRBV5-6, TRBV5-1 and TRBV20-1, were more frequent in patients than controls.

TCR beta libraries were prepared from cDNA with unique molecular identifiers. TCRdb itself ran the PCR reads through MiXCR, one entry per CDR3 protein. The table records fewer than 850,000 distinct CDR3 sequences, approximately 44% of them present only once. These TCRs' antigens remain unknown. The sample consisted of blood. These receptors all come from a girl between 5 and 17 years old with multiple sclerosis.

This chain joins TRBV12-3 or TRBV12-4 and TRBJ2-3; D is perhaps TRBD1 (6 bases). The V gene lost 5 bases and the J gene lost 2 bases, with 14 bases spanning the gap. The CDR3 extends over 15 amino acids. CDR3 nucleotides: TGTGCCAGCAGTGGTATCCGGGACAACACAGATACGCAGTATTTT. The encoded protein is CASSGIRDNTDTQYF.

The chain has TRBV2 and TRBJ2-3, with 11 bases matching TRBD2. The V gene end was trimmed by 11 bases and the J gene end by 2 bases; junction bases not matched to a gene: 21. Germline values: CDR1 SNHLY, CDR2 FYNNEI. The CDR3 has 19 amino acids. The CDR3 region is CAGSEGFRTSGRATDTQYF. CDR3 DNA: TGTGCCGGATCCGAAGGGTTCCGTACTAGCGGGAGAGCCACAGATACGCAGTATTTT.

This clonotype was picked up a small number of times. The CDR3 region has the DNA TGCAGTGCAACCCCGGCGGCTATCCATGGCTACACCTTC. Translation gives CSATPAAIHGYTF. The chain uses TRBV20-1 and TRBJ1-2; the D is unclear. Germline CDR1 DFQATT, CDR2 SNEGSKA (reference sequence). CDR3 length: 13 residues. Trimming shortened V by 6 bases and J by 6 bases, and 17 bases separated the two germline ends.

A few counts support this clonotype. The chain links TRBV24-1 to TRBJ2-1; 8 nucleotides match TRBD2. CDR3 length: 16 residues. CDR1 and CDR2 (germline): KGHDR, SFDVKD. V dropped 4 bases and J dropped 7; count of bases not matched to a gene: 11. This CDR3 reads CATSETSGSVSNEQFF. The CDR3 DNA reads as TGTGCCACCAGTGAAACCAGCGGGAGTGTCTCTAATGAGCAGTTCTTC.

In its sample, this clonotype was seen a few times. The chain joins TRBV18 to TRBJ1-5; D is unclear. V gave up 3 bases and J gave up 11 bases, with 8 bases separating them. Looked up from germline, CDR1 is KGHSH and CDR2 is LQKENI. This CDR3 comprises 11 residues. The CDR3 loop reads CASSPGKAQHF. DNA for the CDR3: TGTGCCAGCTCACCGGGCAAGGCCCAGCATTTT.

The chain couples TRBV29-1 to TRBJ2-1, with 8 bases matching TRBD1. With 7 bases clipped from V and 6 bases from J, the junction kept 8 bases outside the gene matches. Germline lookup yields CDR1 SQVTM and CDR2 ANQGSEA. The CDR3 contains 13 residues. The CDR3 DNA is TGCAGCGCAGGGGGCGCGGGTGTCAATGAGCAGTTCTTC. Residues: CSAGGAGVNEQFF.

The V and J genes are TRBV3-1 and TRBJ2-7, with 7 bases lining up with TRBD1. The J call may be mistaken, given a closer DNA end match to TRBJ2-5. The CDR3 sequence is 14 residues long. From germline, CDR1 is LGHDT and CDR2 YNNKEL (reference sequence). The CDR3 loop reads CASSQRQGGETQYF. The CDR3 DNA follows: TGTGCCAGCAGCCAAAGACAGGGTGGAGAGACCCAGTACTTC.

This clonotype was detected only a few times. The CDR3 DNA sequence: TGTGCCACCTTGGACAGGGAATTACAGGGTGGCTACACCTTC. Protein sequence: CATLDRELQGGYTF. V usage is TRBV28 and J usage is TRBJ1-2, with 8 bases matching TRBD1. Per the germline V gene, CDR1 is MDHEN and CDR2 is SYDVKM. V lost 10 bases and J lost 7; bases outside the gene matches: 14. This CDR3 region has 14 residues.

V gene TRBV27 combines with J gene TRBJ1-2; 11 bases fit TRBD1. The CDR3 covers 15 residues. V lost 5 bases and J lost 8; bases outside the gene matches: 10. The germline gives CDR1 MNHEY, CDR2 SMNVEV (reference sequence). Written as DNA, the CDR3 is TGTGCCAGCAGTCCCGGACAGGGGGCGTTTTACGGCTACACCTTC. This encodes CASSPGQGAFYGYTF.

J is TRBJ2-7 and V is TRBV12-3 or TRBV12-4, with 12 nucleotides matching TRBD2. V trimming: 3 bases; J trimming: 6 bases; junction bases outside the gene matches: 12. This CDR3 region has 17 residues. For the CDR3, the DNA is TGTGCCAGCAGTTTCGGACTAGCGGGGAGCACAAGTGGCGAGCAGTACTTC. Amino acids: CASSFGLAGSTSGEQYF.

J is TRBJ2-3 and V is TRBV12-3 or TRBV12-4; 7 bases map to TRBD1. Germline trimming cut 3 bases from V and 5 bases from J; bases unmatched to any gene: 8. This CDR3 contains 15 residues. CDR3 in amino acids: CASSFRDRAGDTQYF. The CDR3 nucleotides are TGTGCCAGCAGTTTTCGAGACAGGGCAGGAGATACGCAGTATTTT.

This clonotype was detected a few times. The chain recombines TRBV12-3 or TRBV12-4 with TRBJ2-7; 14 bases are shared with TRBD2. CDR3 length: 16 residues. The V gene end was trimmed by 4 bases and the J gene end by 1 base; junction bases not matched to a gene: 3. CDR3 loop: CASSWGTSGRSYEQYF. CDR3 nucleotides: TGTGCCAGCAGTTGGGGGACTAGCGGGAGATCCTACGAGCAGTACTTC.

There are a few counts of this clonotype. This chain connects TRBV20-1 to TRBJ2-1, with D uncertain. CDR3 length: 14 residues. Trimming pared 1 base from V and 9 bases from J, leaving 16 bases between. Germline loops: CDR1 DFQATT, CDR2 SNEGSKA (reference sequence). CDR3 sequence: CSARAANGIGEQFF. The CDR3, as DNA: TGCAGTGCTAGAGCAGCAAATGGGATAGGTGAGCAGTTCTTC.

This chain uses TRBV7-9 with TRBJ2-7, with TRBD1 identical over 9 bases. V dropped 1 base and J dropped 7; count of bases not matched to a gene: 8. The CDR3 is 15 residues long. CDR1 SEHNR and CDR2 FQNEAQ come from the germline V gene (reference sequence). In nucleotides, the CDR3 is TGTGCCAGCAGCTTAGGGGCGGACAGGGGCGAGGAGCAGTACTTC. The encoded protein is CASSLGADRGEEQYF.

The J gene is TRBJ1-5, the V gene TRBV30; D uncertain. The CDR3 consists of 13 residues. Germline assignment: CDR1 GTSNPN and CDR2 SVGIG (reference sequence). V lost 4 bases and J lost 4, with 11 bases in between. This CDR3 is CAWTPGLNQPQHF. CDR3 nucleotide sequence: TGTGCCTGGACCCCCGGTCTAAATCAGCCCCAGCATTTT.

V gene TRBV6-1 combines with J gene TRBJ2-7, with D possibly called TRBD1 or TRBD2 (5 bases each). The CDR3 runs to 13 residues. Trimming took off 7 bases at V and 4 bases at J, with 14 bases between the two ends. Germline V lookup: CDR1 MNHNS, CDR2 SASEGT. This chain's CDR3 is CASTPPGRYEQYF. For the CDR3, the DNA is TGTGCCAGCACTCCCCCGGGGCGATACGAGCAGTACTTC.

This clonotype has only a few counts. The V and J genes are TRBV5-5 and TRBJ2-1, with 14 bases that match TRBD2. The ends lost 0 bases at V and 0 bases at J; junction bases unmatched: 5. Germline V gene data show CDR1 as SGHKS and CDR2 as YYEKEE (reference sequence). The CDR3 is 19 amino acids. CDR3 bases: TGTGCCAGCAGCTTGGTTGGGACTAGCGGGAGATACTCCTACAATGAGCAGTTCTTC. Protein sequence: CASSLVGTSGRYSYNEQFF.

V gene TRBV27 combines with J gene TRBJ2-1, with a weak D call TRBD2 (5 bases). The CDR3 loop spans 14 amino acids. The germline V and J ends were trimmed by 5 bases and 7 bases, with 15 bases remaining between them. The germline gives CDR1 MNHEY, CDR2 SMNVEV (reference sequence). The CDR3 DNA reads TGTGCCAGCAGTGCGAACTCTCGAGGGAATGAGCAGTTCTTC. Residues: CASSANSRGNEQFF.

The chain employs TRBV15 and TRBJ1-1, with TRBD1 matching over 9 bases. Germline assignment: CDR1 LNHNV and CDR2 YYDKDF (reference sequence). Trimming took 7 bases from V and 5 from J; bases not matched to a gene: 8. CDR3 length: 14 amino acids. This CDR3 reads CATTGTGPRTEAFF. DNA of the CDR3: TGTGCCACCACCGGGACAGGGCCGAGGACTGAAGCTTTCTTT.

This sequence joins TRBV6-5 and TRBJ1-2; D is possibly TRBD1 (5 bases). This CDR3 is 14 amino acids long. CDR1 is MNHEY, CDR2 SVGAGI, per germline. Trimming removed 7 bases from V and 2 bases from J, with 14 bases in between. The CDR3 region has the DNA TGTGCCAGCACTGCAGGGACTACGAACTATGGCTACACCTTC. Protein: CASTAGTTNYGYTF.

The chain is built from TRBV7-6 and TRBJ1-1; tentatively, D is TRBD1 (5 bases). From germline, CDR1 is SGHVS and CDR2 FNYEAQ. V dropped 1 base and J dropped 1 base, with 16 bases sitting between them. The CDR3 is made up of 17 amino acids. As DNA, the CDR3 is TGTGCCAGCAGCTTAGGCCGGGGAGGGGTCGGGAACACTGAAGCTTTCTTT. Translation gives CASSLGRGGVGNTEAFF.

The genes are TRBV11-2 and TRBJ2-4, with 10 bases identical to TRBD2. The CDR3 covers 22 residues. CDR1 and CDR2 from the germline V gene are SGHAT and FQNNGV. Trimming took 0 bases from V and 0 from J; bases not matched to a gene: 17. The CDR3 is CASSLDAVAGGPPTIAKNIQYF. The CDR3 region has the DNA TGTGCCAGCAGCTTAGATGCGGTAGCGGGAGGACCTCCTACCATAGCCAAAAACATTCAGTACTTC. Using reference TRBV11-2 and TRBJ2-4 for the parts outside the CDR3, the full variable domain is EAGVAQSPRYKIIEKRQSVAFWCNPISGHATLYWYQQILGQGPKLLIQFQNNGVVDDSQLPKDRFSAERLKGVDSTLKIQPAKLEDSAVYLCASSLDAVAGGPPTIAKNIQYFGAGTRLSVL.

The V call is TRBV2, the J call TRBJ2-6; D may match TRBD1 or TRBD2 (5 bases each). CDR1 and CDR2 (germline): SNHLY, FYNNEI. CDR3 length: 17 amino acids. The germline V and J ends were trimmed by 6 bases and 4 bases, with 19 bases remaining between them. The CDR3 sequence: CASSLIPGPGGANVLTF. Written as DNA, the CDR3 is TGTGCCAGCAGCCTTATACCGGGGCCAGGAGGGGCCAACGTCCTGACTTTC. Drawing the rest from reference TRBV2 and TRBJ2-6, the complete variable domain is EPEVTQTPSHQVTQMGQEVILRCVPISNHLYFYWYRQILGQKVEFLVSFYNNEISEKSEIFDDQFSVERPDGSNFTLKIRSTKLEDSAMYFCASSLIPGPGGANVLTFGAGSRLTVL.

In nucleotides, the CDR3 is TGCAGTGCTAGGCATGGTACCGGGGGGAACGAGCAGTACTTC. It yields the protein CSARHGTGGNEQYF. The rearrangement uses TRBV20-1 and TRBJ2-5; the match to TRBD2 covers 7 bases. The better agreement between TRBJ2-7 and the DNA end casts doubt on the J call. CDR1 and CDR2 from the germline V gene are DFQATT and SNEGSKA (reference sequence). The CDR3 covers 14 residues.

The CDR3 here is CSAGPTASPDTQYF. CDR3 bases: TGCAGTGCCGGGCCCACCGCCTCCCCAGATACGCAGTATTTT. The chain couples TRBV20-1 to TRBJ2-3; no reliable D call. Trimming cost V 6 bases and J 4 bases, with 17 bases left between them. The CDR3 sequence is 14 residues long. The germline CDR1 and CDR2 sequences are DFQATT and SNEGSKA (reference sequence).

The gene calls are TRBV7-3 and TRBJ2-7, with D perhaps matching TRBD1 (6 bases). Germline V lookup: CDR1 SGHTA, CDR2 FQGTGA. The ends were cut back, 2 bases at V and 1 base at J, with 12 bases in the middle. This CDR3 is 15 amino acids long. CDR3 sequence: CASSLGAQGSYEQYF. The CDR3 DNA reads as TGTGCCAGCAGCTTAGGCGCACAGGGATCCTACGAGCAGTACTTC.

In this sample, this clonotype turned up a few times. The V and J genes are TRBV18 and TRBJ2-4; tentative D call: TRBD1 (5 bases). This CDR3 has 14 amino acids. V was pared by 1 base and J by 7 bases, with 11 bases between. Germline CDR1 and CDR2: KGHSH and LQKENI. CDR3 in amino acids: CASSPRQGTNIQYF. Written as DNA, the CDR3 is TGTGCCAGCTCACCACGGCAGGGAACGAACATTCAGTACTTC.